The 32 T cell receptor beta chains presented below share a single source sample, sequenced in a study of cytomegalovirus exposure and HLA in healthy donors. 13 Jbeta primers and 60 Vbeta primers were used for the PCR. TCRdb keeps only in-frame clones here, not all; method: immunoSEQ multiplex PCR. The sample has roughly 170,000 clones, approximately 86% seen once. Sequencing was carried out using PBMCs. The receptors stem from a male donor in good health and CMV-seronegative.

V gene TRBV6-6 combines with J gene TRBJ2-7; D is possibly TRBD1 (6 bases). The V and J ends lost 7 bases and 3 bases respectively, with 16 bases between them. This CDR3 contains 14 residues. From germline, CDR1 is MNHNY and CDR2 SVGAGI (reference sequence). CDR3 sequence: CASNARGSGYEQYF. DNA for the CDR3: TGTGCCAGCAATGCAAGGGGGTCCGGCTACGAGCAGTACTTC.

The chain uses TRBV7-9 and TRBJ2-7; the match to TRBD1 covers 8 bases. Germline V gene sequence: CDR1 SEHNR, CDR2 FQNEAQ (reference sequence). J was trimmed by 5 bases and V by 2 bases; bases with no gene match: 8. This CDR3 contains 15 residues. The CDR3 is CASSLSAGGFHEQYF. DNA for the CDR3: TGTGCCAGCAGCTTAAGTGCAGGGGGCTTTCACGAGCAGTACTTC.

This sequence joins TRBV14 and TRBJ2-7, with TRBD1 identical over 7 bases. There are 14 residues in the CDR3. J lost 2 bases, V lost 4 bases, and 5 bases had no gene match. Per germline, CDR1 SGHDN and CDR2 FVKESK. The CDR3 bases are TGTGCCAGCAGCCTCACAGGGGTAGCCTACGAGCAGTACTTC. Its translation: CASSLTGVAYEQYF.

V and J are TRBV28 and TRBJ2-5, with D possibly TRBD1 on 7 matching bases. CDR3 length equals 15 residues. V lost 4 bases to trimming and J lost 2 bases, with 14 bases between them. Germline V gene lookup returns CDR1 MDHEN and CDR2 SYDVKM. The CDR3 sequence is CASSSLGGQQETQYF. CDR3 DNA: TGTGCCAGCAGTTCCCTCGGGGGACAGCAAGAGACCCAGTACTTC.

The rearrangement links TRBV18 to TRBJ2-7, with D hard to call. V was pared by 6 bases and J by 2 bases, with 8 bases between. Germline V gene sequence: CDR1 KGHSH, CDR2 LQKENI. The CDR3 has 12 residues. The DNA for the CDR3 is TGTGCCAGCTCCCCCCCAACCTACGAGCAGTACTTC. This codes for CASSPPTYEQYF.

This clone was detected only a few times. The chain is built from TRBV7-9 and TRBJ1-5; TRBD1 is a possible D gene (6 bases). V was cut by 5 bases and J by 7 bases, with 12 bases left in between. CDR1 and CDR2 (germline): SEHNR, FQNEAQ (reference sequence). The CDR3 length is 13 residues. CDR3 residues: CASSPTGIQPQHF. The CDR3 region has the DNA TGTGCCAGCAGCCCAACAGGGATCCAGCCCCAGCATTTT.

The gene calls are TRBV18 and TRBJ2-2; D perhaps matches TRBD2 (5 bases). V gave up 6 bases and J gave up 5 bases, with 19 bases separating them. The CDR3 has 16 amino acids. Germline V CDR1 and CDR2: KGHSH, LQKENI. The CDR3 DNA reads as TGTGCCAGCTCCCAAAGACTAATAACCCAAACCGGGGAGCTGTTTTTT. This sequence encodes CASSQRLITQTGELFF.

This rearrangement joins TRBV6-1 to TRBJ1-2; TRBD1 might be the D (5 bases). CDR1 is MNHNS and CDR2 is SASEGT in the germline V gene. This CDR3 is 13 amino acids long. V lost 2 bases and J lost 8, with 12 bases in between. The CDR3 is CASSEPPGWGYTF. DNA of the CDR3: TGTGCCAGCAGTGAACCCCCAGGGTGGGGCTACACCTTC.

This clone was seen just once. This chain uses TRBV5-1 with TRBJ2-5; D perhaps matches TRBD1 (5 bases). The end of the DNA fits TRBJ2-7 better, so the J call may be wrong. CDR1 and CDR2 from the germline V gene are SGHRS and YFSETQ. CDR3 size: 15 residues. The CDR3 sequence is CASSMVPDRRYEQYF. CDR3 DNA sequence: TGCGCCAGCAGCATGGTCCCCGACAGACGCTACGAGCAGTACTTC.

The J gene is TRBJ2-7, the V gene TRBV30; maybe TRBD1 (7 bases). This CDR3 has 14 amino acids. Germline V gene data show CDR1 as GTSNPN and CDR2 as SVGIG (reference sequence). Trimming stripped 4 bases from V and 3 bases from J, with 16 bases between. For the CDR3, the DNA is TGTGCCTGGATACCCAGGGGGGTTCTCTACGAGCAGTACTTC. Translation gives CAWIPRGVLYEQYF.

The V call is TRBV25-1, the J call TRBJ1-5, with 7 bases fitting TRBD1. Trimming took 3 bases from V and 0 from J; bases not matched to a gene: 5. The CDR3 runs 16 residues. Germline V gene sequence: CDR1 MGHDK, CDR2 SYGVNS. The CDR3: CASSDGTADSNQPQHF. Here the CDR3 DNA reads TGTGCCAGCAGTGACGGGACAGCAGATAGCAATCAGCCCCAGCATTTT.

The chain recombines TRBV7-9 with TRBJ2-7, with 7 bases that match TRBD1. The germline gives CDR1 SEHNR, CDR2 FQNEAQ (reference sequence). This CDR3 is 13 amino acids long. V shed 3 bases and J 3 bases; nucleotides not matched to a gene: 2. CDR3 coding DNA: TGTGCCAGCAGCTTTGCAGGGGGCTACGAGCAGTACTTC. Protein: CASSFAGGYEQYF. Full variable domain (missing parts from reference TRBV7-9 and TRBJ2-7): DTGVSQNPRHKITKRGQNVTFRCDPISEHNRLYWYRQTLGQGPEFLTYFQNEAQLEKSRLLSDRFSAERPKGSFSTLEIQRTEQGDSAMYLCASSFAGGYEQYFGPGTRLTVT.

The chain recombines TRBV29-1 with TRBJ2-1, with TRBD1 matching over 8 bases. The CDR3 is 17 residues long. The germline CDR1 and CDR2 sequences are SQVTM and ANQGSEA. The V gene end was trimmed by 2 bases and the J gene end by 4 bases; junction bases not matched to a gene: 13. CDR3 bases: TGCAGCGTTGAATCTCCCCGGCAGGGGGCCTCTTACAATGAGCAGTTCTTC. The encoded protein is CSVESPRQGASYNEQFF.

This clone was observed a single time. The chain is built from TRBV6-5 and TRBJ1-1; D ambiguous. The germline gives CDR1 MNHEY, CDR2 SVGAGI. The CDR3 totals 15 residues. With 2 bases removed from V and 0 bases from J, the gap between germline ends came to 10 bases. CDR3 coding DNA: TGTGCCAGCAGTTACAATCCTCAGGTGAACACTGAAGCTTTCTTT. It codes for CASSYNPQVNTEAFF.

The V gene is TRBV19, the J gene TRBJ2-5; 9 nucleotides match TRBD1. The trim removed 6 bases at V and 5 bases at J, leaving 4 bases unmatched. The CDR3 is 13 residues long. Looked up from germline, CDR1 is LNHDA and CDR2 is SQIVND (reference sequence). CDR3 DNA: TGTGCCAGTAGGGGGACAGGGTTGGAGACCCAGTACTTC. Translation: CASRGTGLETQYF. Using reference TRBV19 and TRBJ2-5 for the parts outside the CDR3, the full variable domain is DGGITQSPKYLFRKEGQNVTLSCEQNLNHDAMYWYRQDPGQGLRLIYYSQIVNDFQKGDIAEGYSVSREKKESFPLTVTSAQKNPTAFYLCASRGTGLETQYFGPGTRLLVL.

The genes are TRBV29-1 and TRBJ1-4; D is uncertain. The V gene's germline CDR1 is SQVTM and CDR2 ANQGSEA. Deletions cut 3 bases from V and 5 bases from J, with 16 bases between. This CDR3 has 15 amino acids. The CDR3 loop is CSVEARQLRNEKLFF. The DNA for the CDR3 is TGCAGCGTTGAGGCCCGACAATTAAGGAATGAAAAACTGTTTTTT.

This clone was detected only once. The chain employs TRBV7-2 and TRBJ1-6; D call uncertain. V lost 2 bases and J lost 0, with 11 bases in between. The CDR3 covers 17 residues. Germline V lookup: CDR1 SGHTA, CDR2 FQGNSA. CDR3: CASSLIQTASYNSPLHF. The CDR3 DNA reads as TGTGCCAGCAGCTTAATCCAAACAGCCTCCTATAATTCACCCCTCCACTTT.

V gene TRBV28 combines with J gene TRBJ2-3; no definite D call. Germline V gene data show CDR1 as MDHEN and CDR2 as SYDVKM. The CDR3 loop spans 15 amino acids. Trimming pared 5 bases from V and 0 bases from J, leaving 12 bases between. For the CDR3, the DNA is TGTGCCAGCAGTGGCGAGGCAGCTAGCACAGATACGCAGTATTTT. Translation: CASSGEAASTDTQYF.

This chain joins TRBV29-1 and TRBJ2-5; D gene unclear. The assigned J gene may be wrong: the sequence end matches TRBJ2-7 better. CDR3 length: 11 amino acids. Per germline, CDR1 SQVTM and CDR2 ANQGSEA. CDR3 in amino acids: CSVLGRGEQYF. The CDR3 region has the DNA TGCAGCGTTTTAGGCCGAGGCGAGCAGTACTTC.

V and J are TRBV27 and TRBJ2-3; D is perhaps TRBD1 (6 bases). Germline CDR1 reads MNHEY; CDR2 reads SMNVEV (reference sequence). The V end was cut by 5 bases, the J end by 3 bases, with 24 bases between. This CDR3 spans 18 amino acids. CDR3 amino acids: CASSQVLNPRGGTDTQYF. In nucleotides, the CDR3 is TGTGCCAGCAGTCAAGTTTTGAATCCCAGGGGTGGTACAGATACGCAGTATTTT.

The chain couples TRBV7-8 to TRBJ1-6; the D is unclear. Trimming removed 5 bases from V and 5 bases from J, with 13 bases in between. This CDR3 region has 15 residues. The germline CDR1 and CDR2 sequences are SGHVS and FQNEAQ. The CDR3 DNA is TGTGCCAGCAGCCCCCGTTCGGGAAATAATTCACCCCTCCACTTT. This encodes CASSPRSGNNSPLHF. Variable domain in full (rest from reference TRBV7-8 and TRBJ1-6): GAGVSQSPRYKVAKRGQDVALRCDPISGHVSLFWYQQALGQGPEFLTYFQNEAQLDKSGLPSDRFFAERPEGSVSTLKIQRTQQEDSAVYLCASSPRSGNNSPLHFGNGTRLTVT.

Regarding this clone: Sequence at one end of the junction differs from germline and may be a read error. The chain joins TRBV4-2 to TRBJ2-1; D call uncertain. CDR3 length: 16 amino acids. Germline-derived CDR1 and CDR2 are LGHNA and YNFKEQ. The chain's CDR3 is CASSQSTSEIYIEQFF. DNA of the CDR3: TGTGCCAGCAGCCAAAGTACAAGCGAGATCTACATTGAGCAGTTCTTC.

This sequence joins TRBV19 and TRBJ2-7; TRBD1 might be the D (6 bases). The CDR3 loop spans 11 amino acids. CDR1 and CDR2 (germline): LNHDA, SQIVND (reference sequence). V was shortened by 7 bases and J by 3 bases, with 7 bases between the two germline ends. The CDR3, as DNA: TGTGCCAGTACCAGGGGCTACGAGCAGTACTTC. This sequence encodes CASTRGYEQYF.

V usage is TRBV25-1 and J usage is TRBJ2-3, with D perhaps TRBD1 (6 bases). Germline V CDR1 and CDR2: MGHDK, SYGVNS. The CDR3 covers 15 residues. Trimming took 8 bases from V and 3 from J, leaving 18 bases between them. CDR3 in amino acids: CASAEQGILTDTQYF. CDR3 bases: TGTGCCAGCGCAGAACAGGGAATCTTAACAGATACGCAGTATTTT. Drawing the rest from reference TRBV25-1 and TRBJ2-3, the complete variable domain is EADIYQTPRYLVIGTGKKITLECSQTMGHDKMYWYQQDPGMELHLIHYSYGVNSTEKGDLSSESTVSRIRTEHFPLTLESARPSHTSQYLCASAEQGILTDTQYFGPGTRLTVL.

J is TRBJ1-5 and V is TRBV6-1; D unclear. Germline V CDR1 and CDR2: MNHNS, SASEGT. The germline V and J ends were trimmed by 2 bases and 7 bases, with 3 bases remaining between them. This CDR3 comprises 11 residues. The CDR3 spells CASSERQPQHF. The CDR3 nucleotides read TGTGCCAGCAGTGAACGGCAGCCCCAGCATTTT.

V gene TRBV4-2 combines with J gene TRBJ2-2; 11 positions agree with TRBD1. From germline, CDR1 is LGHNA and CDR2 YNFKEQ. This CDR3 has 18 amino acids. J was trimmed by 6 bases and V by 2 bases; bases with no gene match: 11. For the CDR3, the DNA is TGTGCCAGCAGCCAACCCAGGACAGGGGGCTATGGAGCCGGGGAGCTGTTTTTT. Amino acid sequence: CASSQPRTGGYGAGELFF.

The chain employs TRBV27 and TRBJ1-6; 9 bases fit TRBD1. Losses at the gene ends were 6 bases for V and 7 bases for J; bases not matched to a gene: 13. The germline V gene has CDR1 MNHEY and CDR2 SMNVEV (reference sequence). The CDR3 length is 17 residues. DNA of the CDR3: TGTGCCAGCAGCAACACCGGGACAGGGAATGGGAATTCACCCCTCCACTTT. This gives the protein CASSNTGTGNGNSPLHF.

CDR3 sequence: CAISDQGQGNQPQHF. CDR3 nucleotides: TGTGCCATCAGTGACCAAGGACAGGGGAATCAGCCCCAGCATTTT. The J gene is TRBJ1-5, the V gene TRBV10-3; 9 nucleotides align to TRBD1. After removal of 3 bases from V and 4 bases from J, the junction contained 4 bases not matched to a gene. This CDR3 region has 15 residues. CDR1 is ENHRY and CDR2 is SYGVKD in the germline V gene.

V usage is TRBV19 and J usage is TRBJ2-7; D uncertain. V lost 3 bases to trimming and J lost 2 bases, with 8 bases between them. The CDR3 contains 13 residues. The germline CDR1 and CDR2 sequences are LNHDA and SQIVND (reference sequence). CDR3 nucleotide sequence: TGTGCCAGTAGTATGAACTCCGCCTACGAGCAGTACTTC. Residues: CASSMNSAYEQYF.

This clone was seen more than once but under ten times. The gene calls are TRBV7-8 and TRBJ2-2; no firm D call. The CDR3 extends over 14 amino acids. Trimming removed 6 bases at V and 4 bases at J, with 12 bases between. Germline loops: CDR1 SGHVS, CDR2 FQNEAQ. The CDR3 DNA reads as TGTGCCAGCAGTGTATGGCAGTCCACCGGGGAGCTGTTTTTT. Translating gives CASSVWQSTGELFF.

This chain links TRBV30 with TRBJ1-4; 7 positions agree with TRBD1. This CDR3 region has 16 residues. The germline CDR1 and CDR2 sequences are GTSNPN and SVGIG (reference sequence). With 0 bases clipped from V and 0 bases from J, the junction kept 4 bases outside the gene matches. The CDR3 DNA follows: TGTGCCTGGAGTGTACAGGGGACGGCAACTAATGAAAAACTGTTTTTT. It translates to CAWSVQGTATNEKLFF.

This clone has just a few counts. The chain recombines TRBV25-1 with TRBJ1-1; D is undetermined. The V gene lost 6 bases and the J gene lost 10 bases, with 12 bases spanning the gap. The germline V gene encodes CDR1 MGHDK and CDR2 SYGVNS. There are 11 residues in the CDR3. CDR3 DNA: TGTGCCAGCAGCTCCGAGCGGGTAGCTTTCTTT. This sequence encodes CASSSERVAFF. The full variable domain, with the rest looked up from reference TRBV25-1 and TRBJ1-1, is EADIYQTPRYLVIGTGKKITLECSQTMGHDKMYWYQQDPGMELHLIHYSYGVNSTEKGDLSSESTVSRIRTEHFPLTLESARPSHTSQYLCASSSERVAFFGQGTRLTVV.